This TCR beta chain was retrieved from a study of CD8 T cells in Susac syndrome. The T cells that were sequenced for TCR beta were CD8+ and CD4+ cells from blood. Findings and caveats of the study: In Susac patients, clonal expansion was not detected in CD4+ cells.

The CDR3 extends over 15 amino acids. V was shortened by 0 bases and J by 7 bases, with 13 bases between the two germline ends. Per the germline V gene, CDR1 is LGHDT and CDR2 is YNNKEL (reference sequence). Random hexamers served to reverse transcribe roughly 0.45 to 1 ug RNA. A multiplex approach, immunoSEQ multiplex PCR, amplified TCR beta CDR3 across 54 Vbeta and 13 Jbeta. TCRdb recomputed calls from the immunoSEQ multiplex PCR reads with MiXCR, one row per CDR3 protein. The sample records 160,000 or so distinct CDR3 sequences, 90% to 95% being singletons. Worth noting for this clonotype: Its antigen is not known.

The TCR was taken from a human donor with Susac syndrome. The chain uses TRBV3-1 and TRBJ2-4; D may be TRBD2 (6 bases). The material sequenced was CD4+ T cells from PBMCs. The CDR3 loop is CASSQEGLVRNIQYF. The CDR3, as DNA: TGTGCCAGCAGCCAAGAGGGACTGGTCAGGAACATTCAGTACTTC.